The rows below give T cell receptor beta chains drawn from one sample of a study of cytomegalovirus exposure and HLA in healthy donors. The repertoire was sequenced with immunoSEQ multiplex PCR; TCRdb's copy has only in-frame clones and lacks some. The top ten hold about 9.3% of the sample, which has 150,000 to 200,000 clones, approximately 85% seen once. Sequenced: PBMCs. The receptor source for this set is a young man in good health and CMV-seropositive. Each CDR3 is given with its conserved first and last residue. A D gene is named only where the DNA matches it firmly. A row's size may be missing; if present it is once, few, many or a size class.

j_call: TRBJ2-3
clone_size: .
v_call: TRBV2
d_call: .
cdr3_nt: TGTGCCAGCAGTGAGTCGGCGTCAGGTTCTCCTCTATCTAGCACAGATACGCAGTATTTT
cdr3_aa: CASSESASGSPLSSTDTQYF

j_call: TRBJ2-1
clone_size: once
v_call: TRBV7-9
d_call: TRBD2
cdr3_nt: TGTGCCAGCAGCAAGATAGCGGGGGGATCAGGGGAGCAGTTCTTC
cdr3_aa: CASSKIAGGSGEQFF

j_call: TRBJ2-1
clone_size: .
v_call: TRBV18
d_call: TRBD2
cdr3_nt: TGTGCCAGCTCACCACTGAGCGGGGTATACAATGAGCAGTTCTTC
cdr3_aa: CASSPLSGVYNEQFF

j_call: TRBJ1-6
clone_size: few
v_call: TRBV19
d_call: TRBD1
cdr3_nt: TGTGCCAGTGCCGCGGGACAGCTTAATTCACCCCTCCACTTT
cdr3_aa: CASAAGQLNSPLHF

j_call: TRBJ2-5
clone_size: .
v_call: TRBV14
d_call: TRBD1
cdr3_nt: TGTGCCAGCAGCAAGTTTTGGACAGGAAACCAAGAGACCCAGTACTTC
cdr3_aa: CASSKFWTGNQETQYF

j_call: TRBJ1-5
clone_size: .
v_call: TRBV19
d_call: TRBD1
cdr3_nt: TGTGCCAGTAGCCTTGGGACAGGGGGTGCTCAGCCCCAGCATTTT
cdr3_aa: CASSLGTGGAQPQHF

j_call: TRBJ1-2
clone_size: .
v_call: TRBV7-2
d_call: TRBD1
cdr3_nt: TGTGCCAGCAGCTTAGTGGCCAGACAGGGGAACTATGGCTACACCTTC
cdr3_aa: CASSLVARQGNYGYTF

j_call: TRBJ2-7
clone_size: .
v_call: TRBV6-6
d_call: TRBD1
cdr3_nt: TGTGCCAGCAGTTATTTGTCTGGACAGGGAACCTACGAGCAGTACTTC
cdr3_aa: CASSYLSGQGTYEQYF

j_call: TRBJ2-3
clone_size: .
v_call: TRBV7-7
d_call: TRBD1
cdr3_nt: TGTGCTAGCAGCTTTCGAGGGGGCTCGACAGATACGCAGTATTTT
cdr3_aa: CASSFRGGSTDTQYF

j_call: TRBJ1-4
clone_size: few
v_call: TRBV15
d_call: .
cdr3_nt: TGTGCCACCAGCAGAGATCGAGGTAAACTGTTTTTT
cdr3_aa: CATSRDRGKLFF

j_call: TRBJ2-7
clone_size: .
v_call: TRBV20-1
d_call: TRBD2
cdr3_nt: TGCGCCGGGACTAGAGGCTACGAGCAGTACTTC
cdr3_aa: CAGTRGYEQYF

j_call: TRBJ2-7
clone_size: .
v_call: TRBV5-6
d_call: TRBD1
cdr3_nt: TGTGCCAGCACCGAACCCGGGACAGGAGATCTCCAGCAGTACTTC
cdr3_aa: CASTEPGTGDLQQYF

j_call: TRBJ1-2
clone_size: .
v_call: TRBV2
d_call: .
cdr3_nt: TGTGCCAGCAGTGAAACCGGGAACCATGGCTACACCTTC
cdr3_aa: CASSETGNHGYTF

j_call: TRBJ2-2
clone_size: .
v_call: TRBV10-1
d_call: TRBD2
cdr3_nt: TGCGCCAGCAGTTTTAGCGGGGGGGAGCTGTTTTTT
cdr3_aa: CASSFSGGELFF

j_call: TRBJ1-1
clone_size: few
v_call: TRBV7-6
d_call: TRBD1
cdr3_nt: TGTGCCAGCAGCCGCCGACAGGGTGGGATGAACACTGAAGCTTTCTTT
cdr3_aa: CASSRRQGGMNTEAFF

j_call: TRBJ2-2
clone_size: .
v_call: TRBV19
d_call: TRBD2
cdr3_nt: TGTGCCAGTAGTATAGACCCCACTAGCGGGGGGACCGGGGAGCTGTTTTTT
cdr3_aa: CASSIDPTSGGTGELFF

j_call: TRBJ1-2
clone_size: .
v_call: TRBV20-1
d_call: .
cdr3_nt: TGCAGTGCTCTCCCTGGCTACACCTTC
cdr3_aa: CSALPGYTF

j_call: TRBJ1-3
clone_size: .
v_call: TRBV9
d_call: TRBD1
cdr3_nt: TGTGCCAGCAGCGTACCCAGGACAGGGGGCGAATACACCATATATTTT
cdr3_aa: CASSVPRTGGEYTIYF

j_call: TRBJ1-2
clone_size: .
v_call: TRBV6-1
d_call: .
cdr3_nt: TGTGCCACACCGCAGGGGAAGGGCTACACCTTC
cdr3_aa: CATPQGKGYTF

j_call: TRBJ2-1
clone_size: .
v_call: TRBV6-1
d_call: TRBD2
cdr3_nt: TGTGCCAGCAGTGAAGTTGCGGGAGAAGAGCAGTTCTTC
cdr3_aa: CASSEVAGEEQFF

j_call: TRBJ1-2
clone_size: once
v_call: TRBV30
d_call: .
cdr3_nt: TGTGCCTGGAGTAGATCGGGACTCCCCCTTGGCTACACCTTC
cdr3_aa: CAWSRSGLPLGYTF

j_call: TRBJ2-1
clone_size: .
v_call: TRBV7-8
d_call: .
cdr3_nt: TGTGCCAGCAACCGCGGTTCTTACAATGAGCAGTTCTTC
cdr3_aa: CASNRGSYNEQFF

j_call: TRBJ1-2
clone_size: .
v_call: TRBV4-3
d_call: .
cdr3_nt: TGCGCCAGCAGCCAAGATCTCGGGGGTTTTGGCTACACCTTC
cdr3_aa: CASSQDLGGFGYTF

j_call: TRBJ2-3
clone_size: once
v_call: TRBV9
d_call: TRBD2
cdr3_nt: TGTGCCAGCAGCTCGAGACCTGGACTAGCGGGGACGACAGATACGCAGTATTTT
cdr3_aa: CASSSRPGLAGTTDTQYF

j_call: TRBJ2-6
clone_size: .
v_call: TRBV10-3
d_call: TRBD1
cdr3_nt: TGTGCCATCAGTGAGTATTTATGGGGACAGGCTCAGCGTCAAGGGGCCAACGTCCTGACTTTC
cdr3_aa: CAISEYLWGQAQRQGANVLTF

j_call: TRBJ2-3
clone_size: .
v_call: TRBV7-2
d_call: .
cdr3_nt: TGTGCCAGCAGCTTAGCAGTGGGAGCAGATACGCAGTATTTT
cdr3_aa: CASSLAVGADTQYF

j_call: TRBJ2-1
clone_size: .
v_call: TRBV27
d_call: TRBD1
cdr3_nt: TGTGCCAGTCGGGACAGGTTAACACATGAGCAGTTCTTC
cdr3_aa: CASRDRLTHEQFF

j_call: TRBJ2-7
clone_size: .
v_call: TRBV9
d_call: .
cdr3_nt: TGTGCCAGCAGCGTATCGGGTAAACTAGCCGAGCAGTACTTC
cdr3_aa: CASSVSGKLAEQYF

j_call: TRBJ2-3
clone_size: .
v_call: TRBV5-6
d_call: .
cdr3_nt: TGTGCCAGCAGCTTGAACGGGGGATACACAGATACGCAGTATTTT
cdr3_aa: CASSLNGGYTDTQYF

j_call: TRBJ1-1
clone_size: .
v_call: TRBV2
d_call: .
cdr3_nt: TGTGCCAGCAGTGTCGGGGAGGCGGACACTGAAGCTTTCTTT
cdr3_aa: CASSVGEADTEAFF

j_call: TRBJ2-5
clone_size: .
v_call: TRBV15
d_call: .
cdr3_nt: TGTGCCACCAGCAGAGATCCGGGCGGGGAAGAGACCCAGTACTTC
cdr3_aa: CATSRDPGGEETQYF

j_call: TRBJ1-5
clone_size: few
v_call: TRBV5-1
d_call: .
cdr3_nt: TGCGCCAGCAGCTTGGGGCAGGGCCCAAGCCAGCCCCAGCATTTT
cdr3_aa: CASSLGQGPSQPQHF

j_call: TRBJ2-2
clone_size: .
v_call: TRBV9
d_call: TRBD2
cdr3_nt: TGTGCCAGCAGCGTACGGAGCGGGGGATACGCGAACACCGGGGAGCTGTTTTTT
cdr3_aa: CASSVRSGGYANTGELFF

j_call: TRBJ2-7
clone_size: .
v_call: TRBV6-1
d_call: .
cdr3_nt: TGTGCCAGCAGTGAAGGACGACAGATTACCTACGAGCAGTACTTC
cdr3_aa: CASSEGRQITYEQYF

j_call: TRBJ1-2
clone_size: .
v_call: TRBV2
d_call: .
cdr3_nt: TGTGCCAGCAAAGGAGCTCGACTGGGCTACACCTTC
cdr3_aa: CASKGARLGYTF

j_call: TRBJ1-3
clone_size: .
v_call: TRBV19
d_call: .
cdr3_nt: TGTGCCAGTAGTATTTGGGGGAGGGCATCTGGAAACACCATATATTTT
cdr3_aa: CASSIWGRASGNTIYF

j_call: TRBJ2-6
clone_size: .
v_call: TRBV18
d_call: .
cdr3_nt: TGTGCCAGCTCACTCGCTGGGACTGGGAACTCTGGGGCCAACGTCCTGACTTTC
cdr3_aa: CASSLAGTGNSGANVLTF

j_call: TRBJ2-3
clone_size: .
v_call: TRBV5-1
d_call: TRBD2
cdr3_nt: TGCGCCAGCAGCTTGGGGCTAGCGGGCTCCACAGATACGCAGTATTTT
cdr3_aa: CASSLGLAGSTDTQYF

j_call: TRBJ1-1
clone_size: .
v_call: TRBV30
d_call: TRBD1
cdr3_nt: TGTGCCTGGTGTAGACAGGGGAACACTGAAGCTTTCTTT
cdr3_aa: CAWCRQGNTEAFF

j_call: TRBJ1-1
clone_size: .
v_call: TRBV18
d_call: TRBD1
cdr3_nt: TGTGCCAGCTCACCCCTTAAAGACAGGGTGGCCACTGAAGCTTTCTTT
cdr3_aa: CASSPLKDRVATEAFF

j_call: TRBJ2-7
clone_size: .
v_call: TRBV6-5
d_call: TRBD1
cdr3_nt: TGTGCCAGCAGTTACATGGGACAGGGCTACGAGCAGTACTTC
cdr3_aa: CASSYMGQGYEQYF

j_call: TRBJ2-1
clone_size: .
v_call: TRBV6-1
d_call: .
cdr3_nt: TGTGCCAGCAGTGAAGCGCGTTTGGGGGGGGCCCTCAATGAGCAGTTCTTC
cdr3_aa: CASSEARLGGALNEQFF

j_call: TRBJ2-1
clone_size: .
v_call: TRBV29-1
d_call: .
cdr3_nt: TGCAGCGTTGTGTCGACTCTGGAGCAGTTCTTC
cdr3_aa: CSVVSTLEQFF

j_call: TRBJ2-3
clone_size: once
v_call: TRBV19
d_call: .
cdr3_nt: TGTGCCAGTAGTATTCGGGGGGATACGCAGTATTTT
cdr3_aa: CASSIRGDTQYF

j_call: TRBJ1-1
clone_size: .
v_call: TRBV29-1
d_call: TRBD1
cdr3_nt: TGCAGCGGGAGCTGGTGGGACAGGGAAAACACTGAAGCTTTCTTT
cdr3_aa: CSGSWWDRENTEAFF

j_call: TRBJ2-3
clone_size: .
v_call: TRBV11-3
d_call: TRBD2
cdr3_nt: TGTGCCAGCAGCTTAGGGGTCGGCGGGGGGGAGGATACGCAGTATTTT
cdr3_aa: CASSLGVGGGEDTQYF

j_call: TRBJ1-5
clone_size: .
v_call: TRBV6-1
d_call: TRBD1
cdr3_nt: TGTGCCAGCAGTTGGACAGGGGGGAATCAGCCCCAGCATTTT
cdr3_aa: CASSWTGGNQPQHF

j_call: TRBJ1-2
clone_size: .
v_call: TRBV6-4
d_call: TRBD1
cdr3_nt: TGTGCCAGCAGCCCCCTCAGGGGGCGCTTTGAATATGGCTACACCTTC
cdr3_aa: CASSPLRGRFEYGYTF

j_call: TRBJ1-2
clone_size: .
v_call: TRBV7-9
d_call: TRBD1
cdr3_nt: TGTGCCAGCAGCTTAGGGGGACAGGGGGCTGGCTACACCTTC
cdr3_aa: CASSLGGQGAGYTF

j_call: TRBJ2-5
clone_size: .
v_call: TRBV18
d_call: .
cdr3_nt: TGTGCCAGCTCACGATCTATTCAAGAGACCCAGTACTTC
cdr3_aa: CASSRSIQETQYF

j_call: TRBJ1-2
clone_size: .
v_call: TRBV6-5
d_call: TRBD1
cdr3_nt: TGTGCCAGCAGTTACGTAGGGGGCGATAATGGCTACACCTTC
cdr3_aa: CASSYVGGDNGYTF

j_call: TRBJ1-6
clone_size: once
v_call: TRBV5-1
d_call: .
cdr3_nt: TGCGCCAGCAGCCCCGAGGTTACTACTCATTCACCCCTCCACTTT
cdr3_aa: CASSPEVTTHSPLHF

j_call: TRBJ2-7
clone_size: few
v_call: TRBV29-1
d_call: .
cdr3_nt: TGCAGCGTGGAGACGCGGCAGCCTGGGAGGTACTTC
cdr3_aa: CSVETRQPGRYF

j_call: TRBJ1-3
clone_size: .
v_call: TRBV7-2
d_call: .
cdr3_nt: TGCGCCAGCAGCTTAAGACTAGGGAGGGCAATCCACTCTGGAAACACCATATATTTT
cdr3_aa: CASSLRLGRAIHSGNTIYF

j_call: TRBJ2-3
clone_size: .
v_call: TRBV27
d_call: .
cdr3_nt: TGTGCCAGCAGTTTATCTCGGGGAGATACGCAGTATTTT
cdr3_aa: CASSLSRGDTQYF

j_call: TRBJ2-7
clone_size: .
v_call: TRBV7-2
d_call: TRBD1
cdr3_nt: TGTGCCAGCAGCTTATTGAGGGGGCTGAGCTCCTACGAGCAGTACTTC
cdr3_aa: CASSLLRGLSSYEQYF

j_call: TRBJ2-5
clone_size: .
v_call: TRBV6-1
d_call: TRBD2
cdr3_nt: TGTGCCAGCAGACTACTAGCGGGGCGGGGGGAGACCCAGTACTTC
cdr3_aa: CASRLLAGRGETQYF

j_call: TRBJ1-5
clone_size: .
v_call: TRBV7-2
d_call: .
cdr3_nt: TGTGCCAGCAGCCGTTCCCCCTATAATCAGCCCCAGCATTTT
cdr3_aa: CASSRSPYNQPQHF

j_call: TRBJ1-3
clone_size: .
v_call: TRBV5-6
d_call: TRBD1
cdr3_nt: TGTGCCAGCAGCTTGGTCAGGGGACAGGGTATTGGAAACACCATATATTTT
cdr3_aa: CASSLVRGQGIGNTIYF